This T cell receptor (beta chain) was sequenced in a study of human T cells and chemical hapten exposure. Overall study context: Investigators sensitized 2 cm by 2 cm of upper inner arm skin with 2% DPC. Patients, mostly women, had alopecia areata, alopecia totalis or alopecia universalis.

Authors' analysis steps: Across samples, TCR counts had a median of about 93,000 and ranged from roughly 20,000 to 690,600. TCRdb reprocessed the RACE reads with MiXCR, giving one entry per CDR3 protein. TCRdb's processing, not the authors' own work, is the source of the V and J calls. Of roughly 62,000 distinct CDR3 sequences listed, around 12% are singletons. Documented time point: patch test 3, about 24 weeks after DPC sensitization. Treatment reported: therapeutic diphenylcyclopropenone sensitization with weekly scalp DPC. Blood collection happened ahead of applying each patch test. Many counts were recorded for this clonotype. This specimen was whole blood, taken in connection with sensitization to the hapten diphenylcyclopropenone (DPC). This receptor was taken from a man younger than 40 with alopecia areata. Some clones in this sample may be carry-over from other donors' samples.

The CDR3 is CASSPGTAANYGYTF. CDR3 sequence (DNA): TGTGCCAGCTCACCGGGGACAGCAGCTAACTATGGCTACACCTTC. The chain has TRBV18 and TRBJ1-2; 7 bases agree with TRBD1. Per germline, CDR1 KGHSH and CDR2 LQKENI. The CDR3 has 15 residues. V lost 3 bases and J lost 0; bases outside the gene matches: 4. Complete variable domain (other parts from reference TRBV18 and TRBJ1-2): NAGVMQNPRHLVRRRGQEARLRCSPMKGHSHVYWYRQLPEEGLKFMVYLQKENIIDESGMPKERFSAEFPKEGPSILRIQQVVRGDSAAYFCASSPGTAANYGYTFGSGTRLTVV.